The 13 T cell receptor beta chains reported below all come from one sample, sequenced in a study of tissue T cells after allogeneic stem cell transplantation. TCRdb's table, derived via immunoSEQ multiplex PCR, lists solely in-frame clones and lacks some. This sample has 25,000 to 30,000 clones, with around 86% found just once. The source was blood, collected before transplantation. The receptors were gathered from a woman aged 18-49 years who later had graft-versus-host disease after an allogeneic stem cell transplant.

The CDR3 DNA is TGTGCCAGCAGCCAGACAACAGATACGCAGTATTTT. As protein: CASSQTTDTQYF. The rearrangement joins TRBV27 to TRBJ2-3; D is uncertain. Germline CDR1 and CDR2: MNHEY and SMNVEV (reference sequence). Trimming shortened V by 6 bases and J by 3 bases, and 7 bases separated the two germline ends. The CDR3 is 12 amino acids.

The chain couples TRBV5-6 to TRBJ1-1, with 8 bases identical to TRBD1. Germline V gives CDR1 SGHDT, CDR2 YYEEEE. The V and J ends lost 1 base and 5 bases, in that order; junction bases with no gene match: 7. The CDR3 has 15 residues. The CDR3 is CASSLWQGALTEAFF. The CDR3 bases are TGTGCCAGCAGCTTGTGGCAGGGGGCGTTGACTGAAGCTTTCTTT.

Comments on this clone: Other DNA sequences in the same sample also yield this CDR3. The V call is TRBV7-9, the J call TRBJ2-3; TRBD2 matches at 7 bases. The CDR3 runs to 14 residues. The J segment lost 5 bases and the V segment lost 4 bases, leaving 6 bases of the junction unmatched. Germline CDR1 is SEHNR and CDR2 is FQNEAQ (reference sequence). The CDR3 DNA follows: TGTGCCAGCAGCTCTAGCGGCAGGGAAGATACGCAGTATTTT. This translates into CASSSSGREDTQYF.

This clone was counted a single time. The gene calls are TRBV12-3 or TRBV12-4 and TRBJ2-2; perhaps TRBD1 as D (6 bases). The CDR3 is made up of 13 amino acids. The V end was cut by 5 bases, the J end by 6 bases, with 10 bases between. CDR3 in amino acids: CASSIKGAGELFF. The CDR3 coding sequence is TGTGCCAGCAGTATTAAGGGGGCCGGGGAGCTGTTTTTT.

This chain links TRBV7-9 with TRBJ2-5; D is unclear. This CDR3 region has 14 residues. Trimming cost V 8 bases and J 7 bases, with 20 bases left between them. Germline CDR1 is SEHNR and CDR2 is FQNEAQ (reference sequence). Written as DNA, the CDR3 is TGTGCCAGCTCCCTAACCCCCGGGTTTGGGACCCAGTACTTC. It translates to CASSLTPGFGTQYF. Full variable domain (missing parts from reference TRBV7-9 and TRBJ2-5): DTGVSQNPRHKITKRGQNVTFRCDPISEHNRLYWYRQTLGQGPEFLTYFQNEAQLEKSRLLSDRFSAERPKGSFSTLEIQRTEQGDSAMYLCASSLTPGFGTQYFGPGTRLLVL.

The J gene is TRBJ2-7, the V gene TRBV15; D is perhaps TRBD1 (6 bases). The ends were cut back, 0 bases at V and 2 bases at J, with 8 bases in the middle. Per germline, CDR1 LNHNV and CDR2 YYDKDF (reference sequence). CDR3 size: 14 residues. CDR3 amino acids: CATSREPGAYEQYF. Here the CDR3 DNA reads TGTGCCACCAGCAGAGAACCAGGGGCCTACGAGCAGTACTTC.

The chain employs TRBV7-9 and TRBJ2-7; 14 bases map to TRBD2. This CDR3 is 15 amino acids long. Germline CDR1 SEHNR, CDR2 FQNEAQ (reference sequence). Unmatched junction bases numbered 4, after V lost 5 bases and J lost 4 bases. The CDR3 is CASSRLAGGTYEQYF. CDR3 DNA: TGTGCCAGCAGCCGACTAGCGGGAGGGACTTACGAGCAGTACTTC.

CDR3 sequence (DNA): TGTGCCAGCAGTCAGGGGTCCCTGGAAGGGGACGATTGGAACACTGAAGCTTTCTTT. Residues: CASSQGSLEGDDWNTEAFF. The chain combines TRBV27 with TRBJ1-1, with a weak D call TRBD1 (6 bases). This CDR3 has 19 residues. The V gene's germline CDR1 is MNHEY and CDR2 SMNVEV (reference sequence). Deletions cut 5 bases from V and 1 base from J, with 26 bases between.

V gene TRBV18 combines with J gene TRBJ2-7; D is possibly TRBD1 (6 bases). The CDR3 loop spans 15 amino acids. In germline, CDR1 is KGHSH, CDR2 LQKENI. V lost 0 bases, J lost 4 bases, and 13 bases lay in between. The CDR3 DNA is TGTGCCAGCTCACCACCATTTCTACAGGGATACGAGCAGTACTTC. It specifies CASSPPFLQGYEQYF.

The chain links TRBV6-5 to TRBJ1-1; tentatively, D is TRBD1 (6 bases). Germline CDR1 and CDR2: MNHEY and SVGAGI. Deletions cut 2 bases from V and 3 bases from J, with 13 bases between. There are 15 residues in the CDR3. This CDR3 reads CASSYRSGVDTEAFF. CDR3 DNA sequence: TGTGCCAGCAGTTACCGATCAGGGGTCGACACTGAAGCTTTCTTT.

The rearrangement joins TRBV7-2 to TRBJ1-1; D call uncertain. CDR3 size: 15 residues. V lost 6 bases and J lost 0, with 14 bases in between. In germline, CDR1 is SGHTA, CDR2 FQGNSA. CDR3 nucleotides: TGTGCCAGCAGGACCTCCAGACTCTTGAACACTGAAGCTTTCTTT. Protein: CASRTSRLLNTEAFF.

The chain uses TRBV12-3 or TRBV12-4 and TRBJ2-7; no definite D call. This CDR3 is built from 8 residues. V lost 4 bases to trimming and J lost 11 bases, with 3 bases between them. Written as DNA, the CDR3 is TGTGCCAGCAGTTCGAAGTACTTC. The encoded protein is CASSSKYF.

The chain is built from TRBV4-3 and TRBJ1-1; D is undetermined. The V and J ends lost 4 bases and 3 bases respectively, with 18 bases between them. The CDR3 runs to 16 residues. CDR1 and CDR2 from the germline V gene are LGHNA and YSLEER. The CDR3 DNA is TGCGCCAGCAGCCCCCAGATGTCAGGAGCCCACACTGAAGCTTTCTTT. This gives the protein CASSPQMSGAHTEAFF.